This entry features one TCR beta chain sequence. Its antigen is undetermined. V was pared by 4 bases and J by 0 bases, with 13 bases between. The CDR3 consists of 16 residues. This record belongs to a study of beta chain features in type 1 diabetes. Findings and caveats of the study: Relative to healthy donors, patients appeared to have naive, central memory and Treg TCRB repertoires that were more similar. In every one of the four CD4+ subsets, TCRB CDR3s were moderately but significantly shorter in Type 1 diabetes patients.

The isolated RNA, all of it, was reverse transcribed, so expressed TCRB transcripts were what got sequenced. Regulatory, naive and central memory T cell samples averaged approximately 3.3 million reads. Libraries were prepared by immunoSEQ multiplex PCR; TCRdb keeps only in-frame clonotypes and omits some of them. In the table there are 200,000 to 300,000 clones, roughly a tenth of which are singletons. The chain couples TRBV23-1 to TRBJ1-3; D perhaps matches TRBD1 (5 bases). TRBV23-1 has ORF status, its function being uncertain. The origin of this receptor is a man between 25 and 39 years old with type 1 diabetes. The sequencing input was naive CD4+ T cells from blood. CDR3 sequence: CASSLRQTSSGNTIYF. The DNA of the CDR3 is TGCGCCAGCAGTCTGCGACAGACGAGCTCTGGAAACACCATATATTTT.